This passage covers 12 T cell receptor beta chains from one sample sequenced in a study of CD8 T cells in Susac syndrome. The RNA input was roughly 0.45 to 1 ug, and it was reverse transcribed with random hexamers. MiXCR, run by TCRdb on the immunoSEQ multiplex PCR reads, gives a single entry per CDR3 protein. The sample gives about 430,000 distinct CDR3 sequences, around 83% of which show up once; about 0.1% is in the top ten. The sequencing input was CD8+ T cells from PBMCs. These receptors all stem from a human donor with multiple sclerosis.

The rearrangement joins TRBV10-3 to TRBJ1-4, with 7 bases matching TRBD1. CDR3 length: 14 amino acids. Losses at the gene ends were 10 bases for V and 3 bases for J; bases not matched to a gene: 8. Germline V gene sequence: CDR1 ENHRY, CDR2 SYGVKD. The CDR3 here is CATGQVGSNEKLFF. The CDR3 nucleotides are TGTGCCACCGGACAGGTCGGGTCTAATGAAAAACTGTTTTTT.

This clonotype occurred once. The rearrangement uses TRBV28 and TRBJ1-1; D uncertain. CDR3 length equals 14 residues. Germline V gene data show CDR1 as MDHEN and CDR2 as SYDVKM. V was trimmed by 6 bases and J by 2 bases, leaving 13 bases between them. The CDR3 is CASRGYLINTEAFF. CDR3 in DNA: TGTGCCAGCAGGGGTTACCTGATTAACACTGAAGCTTTCTTT.

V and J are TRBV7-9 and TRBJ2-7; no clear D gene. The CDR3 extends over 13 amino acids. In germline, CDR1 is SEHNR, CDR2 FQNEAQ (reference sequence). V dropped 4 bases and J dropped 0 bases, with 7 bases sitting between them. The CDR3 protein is CASSSESSYEQYF. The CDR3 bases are TGTGCCAGCAGCTCAGAAAGCTCCTACGAGCAGTACTTC.

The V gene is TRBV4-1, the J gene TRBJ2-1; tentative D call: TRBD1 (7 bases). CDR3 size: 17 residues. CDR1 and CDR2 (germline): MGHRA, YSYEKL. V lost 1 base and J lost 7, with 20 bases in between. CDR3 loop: CASSQAGVGDRPNEQFF. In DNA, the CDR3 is TGCGCCAGCAGCCAAGCGGGAGTTGGGGACAGACCAAATGAGCAGTTCTTC.

The CDR3 DNA is TGCGCCAGCAGCATTGGGACCAACGAGCAGTACTTC. It specifies CASSIGTNEQYF. J is TRBJ2-7 and V is TRBV5-1; D possibly uses TRBD1 or TRBD2 (5 bases each). Germline V gene data show CDR1 as SGHRS and CDR2 as YFSETQ. The CDR3 runs to 12 residues. Trimming took 4 bases from V and 5 from J, leaving 10 bases between them.

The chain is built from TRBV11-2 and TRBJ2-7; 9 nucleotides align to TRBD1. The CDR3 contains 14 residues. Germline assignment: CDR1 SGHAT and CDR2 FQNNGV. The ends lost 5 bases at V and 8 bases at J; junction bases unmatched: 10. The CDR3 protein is CASSPGTGKEKQYF. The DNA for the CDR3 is TGTGCCAGCAGCCCCGGGACAGGGAAGGAGAAGCAGTACTTC.

In DNA, the CDR3 is TGTGCCAGCAGCTTATTGGGAGCCCTTCAAGAGACCCAGTACTTC. Residues: CASSLLGALQETQYF. The chain has TRBV7-9 and TRBJ2-5; a weak D match, TRBD2 (5 bases). Germline V gene data show CDR1 as SEHNR and CDR2 as FQNEAQ (reference sequence). Trimming stripped 2 bases from V and 2 bases from J, with 12 bases between. This CDR3 is 15 amino acids long. Variable domain in full (rest from reference TRBV7-9 and TRBJ2-5): DTGVSQNPRHKITKRGQNVTFRCDPISEHNRLYWYRQTLGQGPEFLTYFQNEAQLEKSRLLSDRFSAERPKGSFSTLEIQRTEQGDSAMYLCASSLLGALQETQYFGPGTRLLVL.

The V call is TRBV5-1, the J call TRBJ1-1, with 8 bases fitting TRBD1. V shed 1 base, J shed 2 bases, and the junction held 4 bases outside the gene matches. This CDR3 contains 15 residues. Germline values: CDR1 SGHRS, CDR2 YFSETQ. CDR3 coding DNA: TGCGCCAGCAGCTTGCTGGGACAGGATAACACTGAAGCTTTCTTT. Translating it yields CASSLLGQDNTEAFF. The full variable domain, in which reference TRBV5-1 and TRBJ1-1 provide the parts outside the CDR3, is KAGVTQTPRYLIKTRGQQVTLSCSPISGHRSVSWYQQTPGQGLQFLFEYFSETQRNKGNFPGRFSGRQFSNSRSEMNVSTLELGDSALYLCASSLLGQDNTEAFFGQGTRLTVV.

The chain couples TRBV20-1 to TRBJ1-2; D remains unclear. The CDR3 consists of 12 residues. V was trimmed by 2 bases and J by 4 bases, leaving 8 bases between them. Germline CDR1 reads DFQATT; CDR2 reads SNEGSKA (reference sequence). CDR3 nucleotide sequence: TGCAGTGCTAGAATTGACGGCTATGGCTACACCTTC. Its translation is CSARIDGYGYTF.

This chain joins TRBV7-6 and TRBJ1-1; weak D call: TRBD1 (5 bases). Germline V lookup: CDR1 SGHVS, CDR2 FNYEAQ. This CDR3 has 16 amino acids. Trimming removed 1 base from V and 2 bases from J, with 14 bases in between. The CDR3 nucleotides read TGTGCCAGCAGCTTAGGGCCCCCAGGGAGTAACACTGAAGCTTTCTTT. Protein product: CASSLGPPGSNTEAFF. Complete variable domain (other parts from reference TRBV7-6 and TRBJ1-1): GAGVSQSPRYKVTKRGQDVALRCDPISGHVSLYWYRQALGQGPEFLTYFNYEAQQDKSGLPNDRFSAERPEGSISTLTIQRTEQRDSAMYRCASSLGPPGSNTEAFFGQGTRLTVV.

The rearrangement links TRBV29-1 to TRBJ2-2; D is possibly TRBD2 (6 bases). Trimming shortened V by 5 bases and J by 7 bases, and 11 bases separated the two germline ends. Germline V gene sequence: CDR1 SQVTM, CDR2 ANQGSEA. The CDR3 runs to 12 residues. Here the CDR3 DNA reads TGCAGCGTTCGGGGGAACGGCGGGGAGCTGTTTTTT. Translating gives CSVRGNGGELFF.

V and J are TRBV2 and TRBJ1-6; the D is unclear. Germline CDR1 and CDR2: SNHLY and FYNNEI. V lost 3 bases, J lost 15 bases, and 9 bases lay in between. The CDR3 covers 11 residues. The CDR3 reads CASSDPFLLHF. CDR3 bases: TGTGCCAGCAGTGACCCCTTCCTCCTCCACTTT. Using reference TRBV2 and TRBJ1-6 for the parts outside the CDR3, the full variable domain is EPEVTQTPSHQVTQMGQEVILRCVPISNHLYFYWYRQILGQKVEFLVSFYNNEISEKSEIFDDQFSVERPDGSNFTLKIRSTKLEDSAMYFCASSDPFLLHFGNGTRLTVT.